The 20 T cell receptor beta chains below were found in one sample sequenced in a study of T cells expressing NK-cell markers. For each CDR3 protein, TCRdb gives one entry from its re-call of the 5' RACE reads, without DNA. The table counts about 390,000 distinct CDR3 sequences; about 10% lies in the top ten. Sequencing was performed on blood T cells: a sorted CD56 or NKG2C T cell subset, CD4+ or CD8+ T cells, or bulk PBMC T cells (not recorded which). The receptors shown here come from a woman aged 45-65 years in good health.

This sequence joins TRBV2 and TRBJ2-3; the D gene TCRdb calls, TRBD2, cannot be checked with no DNA. CDR3 length: 17 residues. Germline V gene sequence: CDR1 SNHLY, CDR2 FYNNEI. CDR3: CASKFGSGRGGTDTQYF.

The chain's CDR3 is CSVEEALVGHEQYF. This rearrangement joins TRBV29-1 to TRBJ2-7. The germline gives CDR1 SQVTM, CDR2 ANQGSEA. The CDR3 consists of 14 residues.

The chain recombines TRBV27 with TRBJ2-1. CDR1 MNHEY and CDR2 SMNVEV come from the germline V gene (reference sequence). This CDR3 is built from 13 residues. The CDR3 protein is CASSLPNYNEQFF.

This sequence joins TRBV15 and TRBJ2-5; the TRBD1 assignment by TCRdb is unverifiable without DNA. Germline V lookup: CDR1 LNHNV, CDR2 YYDKDF (reference sequence). This CDR3 is built from 13 residues. The CDR3: CATLDRGLETQYF.

The rearrangement joins TRBV7-9 to TRBJ2-1; TCRdb reports TRBD2, a call that lacks DNA to check it against. The CDR3 is made up of 19 amino acids. Germline assignment: CDR1 SEHNR and CDR2 FQNEAQ (reference sequence). The CDR3 sequence is CASSLNRMGLAAQYNEQFF.

The chain is built from TRBV12-3 or TRBV12-4 and TRBJ1-5; absent DNA, TCRdb's TRBD1 call cannot be checked. The CDR3 runs to 14 residues. CDR3 amino acids: CASSSHRAGQPQHF.

This CDR3 reads CASSEVGAGKETQYF. The V and J genes are TRBV2 and TRBJ2-5; TCRdb gives TRBD1 as the D gene, but with no DNA this cannot be confirmed. Germline-derived CDR1 and CDR2 are SNHLY and FYNNEI. The CDR3 sequence is 15 residues long.

The genes are TRBV6-5 and TRBJ2-3; TCRdb calls TRBD2, which cannot be checked without DNA. Germline assignment: CDR1 MNHEY and CDR2 SVGAGI. The CDR3 is made up of 14 amino acids. CDR3: CASSPRTSRDTQYF.

This sequence joins TRBV11-3 and TRBJ2-5; TCRdb gives TRBD2 as the D gene, but with no DNA this cannot be confirmed. There are 14 residues in the CDR3. Germline V gene lookup returns CDR1 SGHNT and CDR2 YENEEA. This CDR3 reads CASSRRIESETQYF. Supplemented by reference TRBV11-3 and TRBJ2-5, the full variable domain reads EAGVVQSPRYKIIEKKQPVAFWCNPISGHNTLYWYLQNLGQGPELLIRYENEEAVDDSQLPKDRFSAERLKGVDSTLKIQPAELGDSAVYLCASSRRIESETQYFGPGTRLLVL.

The chain couples TRBV6-2 or TRBV6-3 to TRBJ2-1. This CDR3 comprises 14 residues. Germline CDR1 MNHEY, CDR2 SVGEGT. This CDR3 is CASWTSRGIDEQFF.

The gene calls are TRBV12-3 or TRBV12-4 and TRBJ1-5. This CDR3 is 13 amino acids long. CDR3 sequence: CASSDGYDQPQHF.

J is TRBJ2-4 and V is TRBV5-1; there is no DNA to check the TCRdb D call of TRBD1. Germline CDR1 and CDR2: SGHRS and YFSETQ. CDR3 length: 13 amino acids. CDR3 loop: CASSLFRGNIQYF.

The chain is built from TRBV20-1 and TRBJ1-4; no DNA is available, so the TRBD1 call from TCRdb remains unchecked. The CDR3 extends over 14 amino acids. Germline V gene lookup returns CDR1 DFQATT and CDR2 SNEGSKA (reference sequence). The CDR3 loop is CSAGGQGSNEKLFF.

V gene TRBV5-1 combines with J gene TRBJ1-4. Germline loops: CDR1 SGHRS, CDR2 YFSETQ. CDR3 length: 15 amino acids. The CDR3 here is CASSLRAGSGEKLFF.

The chain links TRBV6-5 to TRBJ2-1; TCRdb picks TRBD1, but there is no DNA to check that call. Germline V gene data show CDR1 as MNHEY and CDR2 as SVGAGI. The CDR3 sequence is 16 residues long. The CDR3 is CASSSSDRGSFNEQFF.

The chain uses TRBV4-1 and TRBJ1-1; the TCRdb D gene call, TRBD1, has no DNA to confirm it. Germline CDR1 MGHRA, CDR2 YSYEKL. CDR3 length equals 15 residues. CDR3 sequence reads: CASSRNRAGDTEAFF.

This rearrangement joins TRBV11-2 to TRBJ2-7. Germline CDR1 and CDR2: SGHAT and FQNNGV. This CDR3 comprises 13 residues. CDR3: CASSLDDMYEQYF.

The gene calls are TRBV6-5 and TRBJ2-3; TCRdb reports TRBD2, a call that lacks DNA to check it against. There are 15 residues in the CDR3. CDR1 MNHEY and CDR2 SVGAGI come from the germline V gene. The CDR3 spells CASRGVWEGTDTQYF.

The chain recombines TRBV10-3 with TRBJ1-3. The CDR3 length is 13 residues. The germline V gene has CDR1 ENHRY and CDR2 SYGVKD. The CDR3 here is CATHTPSGNTIYF.

V and J are TRBV29-1 and TRBJ1-2; absent DNA, TCRdb's TRBD1 call cannot be checked. In germline, CDR1 is SQVTM, CDR2 ANQGSEA. The CDR3 has 12 residues. Here the CDR3 reads CSVVTGDYGYTF.